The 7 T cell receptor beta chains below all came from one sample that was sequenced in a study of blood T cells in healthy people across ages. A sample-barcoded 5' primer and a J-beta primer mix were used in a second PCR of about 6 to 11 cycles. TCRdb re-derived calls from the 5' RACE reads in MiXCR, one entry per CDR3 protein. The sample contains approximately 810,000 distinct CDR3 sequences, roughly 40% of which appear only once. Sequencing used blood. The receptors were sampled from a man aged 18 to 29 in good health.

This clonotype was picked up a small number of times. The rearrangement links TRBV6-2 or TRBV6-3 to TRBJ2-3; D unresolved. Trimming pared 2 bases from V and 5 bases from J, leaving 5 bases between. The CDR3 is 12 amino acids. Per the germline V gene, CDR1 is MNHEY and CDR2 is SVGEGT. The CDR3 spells CASSYTRDTQYF. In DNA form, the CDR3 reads TGTGCCAGCAGTTACACAAGAGATACGCAGTATTTT.

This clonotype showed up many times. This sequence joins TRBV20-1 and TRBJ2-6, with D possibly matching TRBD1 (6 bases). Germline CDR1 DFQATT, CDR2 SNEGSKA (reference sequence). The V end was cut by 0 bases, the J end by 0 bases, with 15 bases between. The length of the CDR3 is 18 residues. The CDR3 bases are TGCAGTGCTAGAGATATAATACAGGGCCACTCTGGGGCCAACGTCCTGACTTTC. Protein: CSARDIIQGHSGANVLTF.

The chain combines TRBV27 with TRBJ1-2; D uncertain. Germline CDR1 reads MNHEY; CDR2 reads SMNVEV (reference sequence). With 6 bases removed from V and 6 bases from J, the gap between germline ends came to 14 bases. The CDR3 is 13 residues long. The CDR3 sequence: CASSAAIRNGYTF. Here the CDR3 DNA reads TGTGCCAGCAGCGCAGCAATTAGGAATGGCTACACCTTC.

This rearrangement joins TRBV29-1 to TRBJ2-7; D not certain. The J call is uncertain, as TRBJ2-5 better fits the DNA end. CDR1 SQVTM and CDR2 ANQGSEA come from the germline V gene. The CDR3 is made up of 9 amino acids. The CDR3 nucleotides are TGCAGCGTTGACCAGACCCAGTACTTC. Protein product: CSVDQTQYF.

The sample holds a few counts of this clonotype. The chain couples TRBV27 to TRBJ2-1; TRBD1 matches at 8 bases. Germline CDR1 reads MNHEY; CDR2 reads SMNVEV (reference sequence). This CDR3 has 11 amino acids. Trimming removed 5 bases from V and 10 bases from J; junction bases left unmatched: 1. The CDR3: CASSRTGEQFF. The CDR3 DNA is TGTGCCAGCAGTCGGACAGGGGAGCAGTTCTTC.

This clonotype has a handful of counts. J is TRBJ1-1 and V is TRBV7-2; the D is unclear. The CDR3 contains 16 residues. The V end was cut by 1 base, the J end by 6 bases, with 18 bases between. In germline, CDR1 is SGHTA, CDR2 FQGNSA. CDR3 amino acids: CASSLVAISDIAEAFF. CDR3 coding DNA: TGTGCCAGCAGCTTAGTGGCTATTAGTGATATTGCTGAAGCTTTCTTT.

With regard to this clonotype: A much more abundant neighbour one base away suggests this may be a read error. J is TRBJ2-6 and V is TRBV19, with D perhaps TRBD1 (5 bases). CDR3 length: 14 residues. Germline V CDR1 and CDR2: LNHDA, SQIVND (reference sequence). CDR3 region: CASSLISGASVLTF. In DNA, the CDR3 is TGTGCCAGTAGCCTAATTTCTGGGGCCAGCGTCCTGACTTTC.